This is a list of T cell receptor beta chains from one sample in a study of cytomegalovirus exposure and HLA in healthy donors. This table comes from immunoSEQ multiplex PCR, and its TCRdb copy is limited to in-frame clones, with some not included. Found here are 150,000 to 200,000 clones, 70% to 75% of them singletons; the top ten hold 4.7%. The specimen sequenced was PBMCs. The receptor source for this set is a man younger than 35 in good health and CMV-seropositive. CDR3s include the opening cysteine and the closing phenylalanine or tryptophan. A D gene is named only where the DNA matches it firmly. Only some rows state a clone size, as once, few, many or a class for expanded clones.

v_call	j_call	clone_size	d_call	cdr3_aa	cdr3_nt
TRBV5-1	TRBJ1-5	.	TRBD1	CASSLTGGQPQHF	TGCGCCAGCAGCCTAACAGGGGGTCAGCCCCAGCATTTT
TRBV5-1	TRBJ2-1	.	TRBD1	CASSLMGTGDNEQFF	TGCGCCAGCAGCTTGATGGGGACAGGGGACAATGAGCAGTTCTTC
TRBV30	TRBJ2-1	.	.	CAWSGVQREQFF	TGTGCCTGGAGTGGGGTACAGAGAGAGCAGTTCTTC
TRBV7-9	TRBJ2-5	.	.	CASSLGGRGTQYF	TGTGCCAGCAGCTTAGGGGGGCGCGGGACCCAGTACTTC
TRBV18	TRBJ1-1	few	.	CASSPGRGGDTEAFF	TGTGCCAGCTCACCGGGCAGGGGTGGTGACACTGAAGCTTTCTTT
TRBV15	TRBJ2-5	.	.	CATSRDGTQYF	TGTGCCACCAGCAGAGACGGGACCCAGTACTTC
TRBV6-1	TRBJ2-1	few	TRBD2	CASSGGLAGGPEQFF	TGTGCCAGCAGTGGAGGACTAGCGGGAGGGCCCGAGCAGTTCTTC
TRBV11-3	TRBJ2-1	.	TRBD2	CASSLDWREETYNEQFF	TGTGCCAGCAGCTTAGATTGGCGGGAGGAGACATACAATGAGCAGTTCTTC
TRBV13	TRBJ1-2	.	TRBD1	CASRYSGTANYGYTF	TGTGCCAGCAGATATTCCGGGACAGCAAACTATGGCTACACCTTC
TRBV7-9	TRBJ1-6	few	TRBD1	CASSYGQDNSPLHF	TGTGCCAGCAGCTATGGACAGGATAATTCACCCCTCCACTTT
TRBV29-1	TRBJ1-2	.	TRBD1	CSVEDGGQERRTGYGYTF	TGCAGCGTTGAAGATGGAGGACAGGAACGGCGGACTGGATATGGCTACACCTTC
TRBV28	TRBJ2-6	.	.	CASSPTDIYSSGANVLTF	TGTGCCAGCAGTCCGACGGACATCTATAGCTCTGGGGCCAACGTCCTGACTTTC
TRBV11-3	TRBJ1-5	.	.	CASRLWGGKPQHF	TGTGCCAGCCGCTTATGGGGAGGTAAGCCCCAGCATTTT
TRBV2	TRBJ1-1	medium-sized	.	CASSELEDTEAFF	TGTGCCAGCAGTGAGTTGGAGGACACTGAAGCTTTCTTT
TRBV5-1	TRBJ2-5	.	TRBD1	CASRLDRGLEETQYF	TGCGCCAGCAGACTGGACAGGGGGCTCGAAGAGACCCAGTACTTC
TRBV6-1	TRBJ2-3	.	.	CASSDPRALDTQYF	TGTGCCAGCAGTGACCCCAGGGCCCTAGATACGCAGTATTTT
TRBV2	TRBJ2-5	.	.	CASSVRQQETQYF	TGTGCCAGCAGTGTCCGACAGCAAGAGACCCAGTACTTC
TRBV6-4	TRBJ2-3	.	.	CASSDSGGTDTQYF	TGTGCCAGCAGTGATTCGGGGGGCACAGATACGCAGTATTTT
TRBV5-1	TRBJ1-1	.	.	CASALENTEAFF	TGCGCCAGCGCGCTTGAGAACACTGAAGCTTTCTTT
TRBV14	TRBJ2-1	.	TRBD2	CASSLGTTWNEQFF	TGTGCCAGCAGCCTTGGGACTACTTGGAATGAGCAGTTCTTC
TRBV5-1	TRBJ2-3	.	TRBD2	CASNELGGASTDTQYF	TGCGCCAGCAATGAGCTCGGGGGGGCGAGCACAGATACGCAGTATTTT
TRBV2	TRBJ1-1	.	.	CASTREVVMNTEAFF	TGTGCCAGCACCCGCGAGGTAGTCATGAACACTGAAGCTTTCTTT
TRBV6-6	TRBJ1-2	many	.	CASSSLSQGLYGYTF	TGTGCCAGCAGTTCCCTATCACAGGGCCTCTATGGCTACACCTTC
TRBV5-6	TRBJ1-2	.	.	CASSLFDRTNYGYTF	TGTGCCAGCAGCTTGTTCGACAGGACTAACTATGGCTACACCTTC
TRBV6-6	TRBJ1-1	.	.	CASSIQGEAFF	TGTGCCAGCAGCATACAGGGTGAAGCTTTCTTT
TRBV6-4	TRBJ2-5	.	.	CASSRHPQETQYF	TGTGCCAGCTCCCGACACCCCCAAGAGACCCAGTACTTC
TRBV28	TRBJ2-6	.	.	CASSLARGPPGANVLTF	TGTGCCAGCAGTTTGGCGCGGGGACCACCCGGGGCCAACGTCCTGACTTTC
TRBV9	TRBJ2-2	once	.	CASSVPYTGELFF	TGTGCCAGCAGCGTACCCTACACCGGGGAGCTGTTTTTT
TRBV30	TRBJ1-6	.	.	CAWSLETENSPLHF	TGTGCCTGGAGTCTCGAGACAGAAAATTCACCCCTCCACTTT
TRBV5-1	TRBJ1-1	.	TRBD1	CASSQGTGETFF	TGCGCCAGCAGCCAAGGGACAGGGGAAACTTTCTTT
TRBV6-1	TRBJ2-1	.	TRBD2	CASSEGIAGVNEQFF	TGTGCCAGCAGTGAAGGCATAGCGGGGGTCAATGAGCAGTTCTTC
TRBV4-2	TRBJ2-5	few	TRBD2	CASSQDSRLTGGPRETQYF	TGTGCCAGCAGCCAAGATAGTCGGCTGACGGGAGGGCCGCGAGAGACCCAGTACTTC
TRBV30	TRBJ2-1	.	TRBD2	CAWDLAGALVPRFF	TGTGCCTGGGATCTAGCGGGGGCCCTAGTCCCTCGGTTCTTC
TRBV12-5	TRBJ1-4	.	TRBD1	CASATRGQGNEKLFF	TGTGCTAGTGCCACTAGGGGACAGGGGAATGAAAAACTGTTTTTT
TRBV4-2	TRBJ2-2	.	TRBD2	CASSPGTSGNTGELFF	TGTGCCAGCAGCCCAGGGACTAGCGGGAACACCGGGGAGCTGTTTTTT
TRBV29-1	TRBJ2-1	.	TRBD1	CSQTGVRGDEQFF	TGCAGCCAAACAGGGGTTCGAGGCGATGAGCAGTTCTTC
TRBV19	TRBJ1-5	.	.	CASNGVLDQPQHF	TGTGCCAGTAACGGAGTACTAGACCAGCCCCAGCATTTT
TRBV7-8	TRBJ2-3	.	TRBD2	CASSFLAGGPDTQYF	TGTGCCAGCAGCTTTCTAGCGGGAGGGCCAGATACGCAGTATTTT
TRBV2	TRBJ1-1	few	.	CASSRQEDTEAFF	TGTGCCAGCAGCAGACAGGAGGACACTGAAGCTTTCTTT
TRBV4-1	TRBJ2-1	.	.	CASSQERAGSSYNEQFF	TGCGCCAGCAGCCAAGAGCGGGCGGGGAGCTCCTACAATGAGCAGTTCTTC
TRBV5-6	TRBJ2-2	.	TRBD2	CASSLGLAGVEELFF	TGTGCCAGCAGCCTCGGACTAGCGGGAGTAGAAGAGCTGTTTTTT
TRBV11-2	TRBJ1-1	.	.	CASSLGYSEEAFF	TGTGCCAGCAGCTTAGGTTACTCGGAGGAAGCTTTCTTT
TRBV11-3	TRBJ2-3	.	.	CASSLYGFAGDTQYF	TGTGCCAGCAGCTTGTACGGGTTCGCGGGGGATACGCAGTATTTT
TRBV10-2	TRBJ1-2	few	.	CASSPGTYALGRYGYTF	TGCGCCAGCTCTCCCGGGACTTACGCCCTTGGGCGTTATGGCTACACCTTC
TRBV30	TRBJ1-2	.	.	CAWSGTRVNYGYTF	TGTGCCTGGAGTGGCACCAGGGTGAACTATGGCTACACCTTC
TRBV5-1	TRBJ1-2	.	.	CASSLGGRNGYTF	TGCGCCAGCAGCTTGGGGGGGCGGAATGGCTACACCTTC
TRBV7-9	TRBJ1-5	.	.	CSSSLEGAPQHF	TGTTCCAGCAGCTTAGAAGGGGCACCCCAGCATTTT
TRBV5-1	TRBJ1-1	few	.	CASSLSGGATTEAFF	TGCGCCAGCAGCTTGAGTGGGGGCGCGACCACTGAAGCTTTCTTT
TRBV15	TRBJ2-3	.	.	CATSRDGRGGDTQYF	TGTGCCACCAGCAGAGATGGGAGGGGGGGAGATACGCAGTATTTT
TRBV2	TRBJ2-1	.	.	CASSADRRNEQFF	TGTGCCAGCAGTGCCGACAGGCGGAATGAGCAGTTCTTC
TRBV19	TRBJ1-5	.	.	CASSISVRDQPQHF	TGTGCCAGTAGTATTAGTGTTCGGGATCAGCCCCAGCATTTT
TRBV11-2	TRBJ1-2	.	.	CASSSTGYYGYTF	TGTGCCAGCAGCTCCACAGGGTACTATGGCTACACCTTC
TRBV4-1	TRBJ2-1	.	TRBD2	CASSRVTSGSLNEQFF	TGCGCCAGCAGCCGCGTTACTAGCGGGAGTTTGAATGAGCAGTTCTTC
TRBV5-6	TRBJ1-6	.	.	CASSFRGGVHF	TGTGCCAGCAGCTTTCGCGGCGGTGTCCACTTT